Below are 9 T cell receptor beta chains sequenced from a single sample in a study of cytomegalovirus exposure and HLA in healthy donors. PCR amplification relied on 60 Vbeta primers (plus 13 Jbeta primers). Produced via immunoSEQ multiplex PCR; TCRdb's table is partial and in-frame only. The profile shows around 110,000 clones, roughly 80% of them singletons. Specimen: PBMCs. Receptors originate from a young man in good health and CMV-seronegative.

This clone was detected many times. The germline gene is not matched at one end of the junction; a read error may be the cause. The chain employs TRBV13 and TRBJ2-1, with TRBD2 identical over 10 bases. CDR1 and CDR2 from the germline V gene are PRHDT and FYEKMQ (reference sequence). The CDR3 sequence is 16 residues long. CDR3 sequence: CASSLGGTSVYNEQFF. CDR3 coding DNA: TGTGCCAGCAGCCTAGGGGGGACTAGCGTATACAATGAGCAGTTCTTC.

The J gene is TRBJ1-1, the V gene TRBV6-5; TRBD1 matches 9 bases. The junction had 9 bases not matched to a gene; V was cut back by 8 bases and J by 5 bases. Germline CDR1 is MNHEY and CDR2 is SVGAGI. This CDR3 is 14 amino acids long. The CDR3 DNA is TGTGCCAGCCGTGACCGGGACAGGGTGACTGAAGCTTTCTTT. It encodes CASRDRDRVTEAFF.

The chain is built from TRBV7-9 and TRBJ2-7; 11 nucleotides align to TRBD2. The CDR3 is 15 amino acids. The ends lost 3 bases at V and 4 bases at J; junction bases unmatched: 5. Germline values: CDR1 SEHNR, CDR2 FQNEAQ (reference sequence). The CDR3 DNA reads TGTGCCAGCAGCTTCCTCACTAGCGGGGGATACGAGCAGTACTTC. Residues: CASSFLTSGGYEQYF.

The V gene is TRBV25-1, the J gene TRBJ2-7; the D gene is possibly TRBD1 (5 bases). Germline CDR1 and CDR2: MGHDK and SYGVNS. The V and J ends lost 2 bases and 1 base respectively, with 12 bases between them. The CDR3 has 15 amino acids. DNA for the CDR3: TGTGCCAGCAGTGAAGATAGAAAGGGGTCCTACGAGCAGTACTTC. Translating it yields CASSEDRKGSYEQYF.

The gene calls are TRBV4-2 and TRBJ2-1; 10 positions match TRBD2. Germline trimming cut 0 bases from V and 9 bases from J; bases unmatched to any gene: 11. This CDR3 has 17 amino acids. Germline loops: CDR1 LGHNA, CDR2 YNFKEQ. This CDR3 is CASSQEALAGVIGEQFF. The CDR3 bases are TGTGCCAGCAGCCAAGAGGCCCTAGCGGGAGTTATCGGTGAGCAGTTCTTC.

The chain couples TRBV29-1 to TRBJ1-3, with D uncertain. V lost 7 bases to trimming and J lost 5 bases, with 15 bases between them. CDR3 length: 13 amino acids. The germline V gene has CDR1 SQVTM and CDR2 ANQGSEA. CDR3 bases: TGCAGCGCCTTTGTGGGCTTGAGAAACACCATATATTTT. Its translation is CSAFVGLRNTIYF.

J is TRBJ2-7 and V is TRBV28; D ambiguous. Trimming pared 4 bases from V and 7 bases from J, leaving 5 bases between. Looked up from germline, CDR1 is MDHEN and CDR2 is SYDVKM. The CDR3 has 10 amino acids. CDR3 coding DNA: TGTGCCAGCAGTTCCCAAGAGCAGTACTTC. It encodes CASSSQEQYF.

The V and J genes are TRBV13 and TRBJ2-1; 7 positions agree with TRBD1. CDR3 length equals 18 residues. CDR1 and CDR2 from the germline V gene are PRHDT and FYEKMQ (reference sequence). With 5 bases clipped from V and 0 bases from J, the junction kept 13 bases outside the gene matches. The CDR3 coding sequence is TGTGCCAGCAGCACGCGGATCATTTCAGGGGGCTCCTACAATGAGCAGTTCTTC. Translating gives CASSTRIISGGSYNEQFF.

The CDR3 region is CASSFRNQPQHF. CDR3 coding DNA: TGTGCCAGCAGTTTCCGGAATCAGCCCCAGCATTTT. The rearrangement joins TRBV27 to TRBJ1-5; D unclear. V was cut by 3 bases and J by 4 bases, with 4 bases left in between. The CDR3 spans 12 residues. Germline V gene lookup returns CDR1 MNHEY and CDR2 SMNVEV (reference sequence).